This T cell receptor beta chain came from a study of response to subunit inactivated influenza vaccine. Study conclusions and caveats: Researchers suggested that each seasonal influenza vaccination recruits few new T cells.

This clonotype was picked up a small number of times. The antigen is undetermined. CDR3 size: 15 residues. The germline CDR1 and CDR2 sequences are LGHNA and YSLEER. The junction had 8 bases not matched to a gene; V was cut back by 0 bases and J by 6 bases. TCRdb independently ran MiXCR on the RT-PCR reads; one entry per CDR3 protein. Found here are about 190,000 distinct CDR3 sequences, around an eighth of them singletons; the top ten hold roughly 25%. The chain couples TRBV4-3 to TRBJ2-7, with TRBD2 matching over 7 bases. The sample here was CD8+ T cells sorted from PBMCs, taken about 5 days after vaccination. This sequence originates from a man aged 45 to 65 who received an inactivated influenza vaccine. CDR3 sequence reads: CASSQDSASGSEQYF. The CDR3 bases are TGCGCCAGCAGCCAAGATTCCGCTAGCGGCAGCGAGCAGTACTTC.